This note documents a single T cell receptor (beta chain) sequence. The antigen remains undetermined. This specimen belongs to a study of cytomegalovirus exposure and HLA in healthy donors. PCR employed 60 Vbeta and 13 Jbeta primers. TCRdb's table, derived via immunoSEQ multiplex PCR, lists solely in-frame clones and lacks some. The sample lists approximately 170,000 clones; about 85% were seen once. Trimming removed 2 bases at V and 5 bases at J, with 16 bases between. CDR3 size: 16 residues. Per germline, CDR1 MNHNS and CDR2 SASEGT. Notes on the study in general: In vitro testing confirmed a few CMV-associated chains as specific for CMV antigens. The number of N-insertions in an Asian-associated ancestry cluster was reportedly below the 666-donor mean in a later analysis.

The sequence derives from a boy between 2 and 10 years old in good health and CMV-seronegative. This rearrangement joins TRBV6-1 to TRBJ1-5; D uncertain. The source material was PBMCs. The CDR3 loop is CASSELSTPNYQPQHF. CDR3 nucleotide sequence: TGTGCCAGCAGTGAACTTTCGACACCTAATTATCAGCCCCAGCATTTT.